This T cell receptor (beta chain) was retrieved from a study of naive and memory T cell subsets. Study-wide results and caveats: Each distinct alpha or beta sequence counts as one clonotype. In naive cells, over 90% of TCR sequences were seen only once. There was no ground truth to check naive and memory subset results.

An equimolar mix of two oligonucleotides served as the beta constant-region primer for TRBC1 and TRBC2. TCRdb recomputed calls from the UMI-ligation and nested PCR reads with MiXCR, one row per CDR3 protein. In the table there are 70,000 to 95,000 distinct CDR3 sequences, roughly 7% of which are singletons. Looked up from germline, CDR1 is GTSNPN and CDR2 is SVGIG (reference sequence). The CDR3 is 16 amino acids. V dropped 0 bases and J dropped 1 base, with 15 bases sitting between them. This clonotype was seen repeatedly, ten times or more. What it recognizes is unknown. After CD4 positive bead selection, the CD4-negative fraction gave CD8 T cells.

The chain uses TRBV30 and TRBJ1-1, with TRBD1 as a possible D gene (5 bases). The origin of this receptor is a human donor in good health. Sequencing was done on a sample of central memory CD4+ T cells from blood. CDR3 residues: CAWSVRGKGWNTEAFF. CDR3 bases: TGTGCCTGGAGTGTACGTGGAAAGGGGTGGAACACTGAAGCTTTCTTT.